The 8 T cell receptor beta chains below come from one sample, sequenced in a study of T-cell memory formation after mild COVID-19. TCRdb analysed the 5' RACE reads with MiXCR anew, one entry per CDR3 protein. The sample lists about 160,000 distinct CDR3 sequences, roughly 31% occurring once. The sequenced sample consisted of PBMCs or a T cell subset sorted from them (not recorded which). Source of these receptors: an adult woman who had mild COVID-19 (a few samples of this study predate the infection). Cell type and time point are not known.

A few counts support this clonotype. The chain employs TRBV6-2 or TRBV6-3 and TRBJ1-5, with D possibly TRBD1 on 5 matching bases. Deletions cut 6 bases from V and 11 bases from J, with 14 bases between. The CDR3 is made up of 12 amino acids. CDR1 MNHEY and CDR2 SVGEGT come from the germline V gene. CDR3 sequence reads: CASSGSGRAQHF. The CDR3, as DNA: TGTGCCAGCAGCGGCTCAGGCAGGGCCCAGCATTTT.

A few counts support this clonotype. This chain joins TRBV28 and TRBJ2-7; unclear D gene. The V gene's germline CDR1 is MDHEN and CDR2 SYDVKM. This CDR3 contains 12 residues. Trimming cost V 3 bases and J 3 bases, with 6 bases left between them. The DNA for the CDR3 is TGTGCCAGCAGTTTCAACCTCTACGAGCAGTACTTC. Translating it yields CASSFNLYEQYF.

The genes are TRBV5-6 and TRBJ2-7, with 10 bases lining up with TRBD1. The CDR3 extends over 15 amino acids. J was trimmed by 3 bases and V by 2 bases; bases with no gene match: 5. Per germline, CDR1 SGHDT and CDR2 YYEEEE. The CDR3 sequence is CASSFRDRGHYEQYF. The CDR3, as DNA: TGTGCCAGCAGCTTCCGGGACAGGGGCCACTACGAGCAGTACTTC.

The chain couples TRBV30 to TRBJ1-5; 8 nucleotides line up with TRBD1. With 3 bases clipped from V and 6 bases from J, the junction kept 7 bases outside the gene matches. Germline lookup yields CDR1 GTSNPN and CDR2 SVGIG (reference sequence). This CDR3 region has 14 residues. CDR3 sequence: CAWSVGQGPQPQHF. The CDR3 DNA reads as TGTGCCTGGAGCGTCGGACAGGGACCTCAGCCCCAGCATTTT.

The sample holds a few counts of this clonotype. J is TRBJ2-1 and V is TRBV3-1; D is unresolved. The CDR3 covers 13 residues. In germline, CDR1 is LGHDT, CDR2 YNNKEL (reference sequence). Trimming left V 1 base short and J 9 bases short, with 10 bases between. CDR3 protein: CASSQAARGEQFF. In DNA, the CDR3 is TGTGCCAGCAGCCAAGCAGCCCGAGGTGAGCAGTTCTTC.

The sample holds a few counts of this clonotype. The chain employs TRBV11-2 and TRBJ1-1; D may be TRBD1 (6 bases). Germline loops: CDR1 SGHAT, CDR2 FQNNGV. Trimming left V 5 bases short and J 6 bases short, with 22 bases between. This CDR3 contains 16 residues. Here the CDR3 reads CASSTVYREGNSEAFF. The CDR3, as DNA: TGTGCCAGCAGCACAGTATACAGGGAAGGTAACTCTGAAGCTTTCTTT.

This clonotype came up a few times. The genes are TRBV24-1 and TRBJ2-7; weak D call: TRBD1 (7 bases). Germline values: CDR1 KGHDR, CDR2 SFDVKD. The CDR3 length is 14 residues. Trimming pared 4 bases from V and 2 bases from J, leaving 11 bases between. CDR3 bases: TGTGCCACCAGTGACCAGGGGGGAGCCTACGAGCAGTACTTC. Its translation: CATSDQGGAYEQYF.

This clonotype was picked up a small number of times. V usage is TRBV6-5 and J usage is TRBJ2-7, with 12 positions matching TRBD2. The germline V gene encodes CDR1 MNHEY and CDR2 SVGAGI. The CDR3 has 14 amino acids. The trim removed 5 bases at V and 6 bases at J, leaving 5 bases unmatched. CDR3 DNA sequence: TGTGCCAGCAGTAGACTAGCGGGAGACGGCGAGCAGTACTTC. It is translated as CASSRLAGDGEQYF.